Following are 10 T cell receptor beta chains from one sample sequenced in a study of PD-L1 blockade in urothelial cancer. Time point reported: peripheral blood 6 weeks after treatment start. Some clones are missing from TCRdb's copy, which holds only in-frame ones; the method was immunoSEQ multiplex PCR. The table has 95,000 to 130,000 clones, 75% to 90% seen once. Sequenced material: PBMCs, taken around atezolizumab (anti-PD-L1) treatment. These receptors came from a man aged 60-69 years with urothelial cancer.

The chain has TRBV6-1 and TRBJ2-7; 8 bases are shared with TRBD1. Germline trimming cut 6 bases from V and 13 bases from J; bases unmatched to any gene: 11. The CDR3 has 12 amino acids. Germline CDR1 is MNHNS and CDR2 is SASEGT. This CDR3 reads CASSQGVGQEYF. The DNA for the CDR3 is TGTGCCAGCAGCCAGGGGGTGGGACAGGAATACTTC.

To note about this clone: The sample contains more than one DNA sequence encoding this CDR3. V is TRBV6-5 and J is TRBJ1-1; the match to TRBD1 covers 7 bases. Germline V gene lookup returns CDR1 MNHEY and CDR2 SVGAGI. The J segment lost 1 base and the V segment lost 6 bases, leaving 5 bases of the junction unmatched. CDR3 length: 14 residues. CDR3 DNA: TGTGCCAGCAGCCCTCGGACAGGGAACACTGAAGCTTTCTTT. Translating gives CASSPRTGNTEAFF.

The rearrangement links TRBV5-1 to TRBJ1-6, with a possible D match to TRBD1 (5 bases). V lost 0 bases to trimming and J lost 7 bases, with 17 bases between them. Germline V gene lookup returns CDR1 SGHRS and CDR2 YFSETQ. The CDR3 runs to 17 residues. CDR3 bases: TGCGCCAGCAGCTTGGGCAGGGATCGGTTTTCCAATTCACCCCTCCACTTT. Translating gives CASSLGRDRFSNSPLHF.

This chain links TRBV29-1 with TRBJ1-1; 8 positions match TRBD1. CDR1 SQVTM and CDR2 ANQGSEA come from the germline V gene. CDR3 length equals 15 residues. Trimming removed 8 bases from V and 4 bases from J; junction bases left unmatched: 15. CDR3 protein: CSSRKTPGGSTEAFF. The DNA of the CDR3 is TGCAGCTCGCGAAAAACCCCAGGGGGCAGCACTGAAGCTTTCTTT.

The V and J genes are TRBV18 and TRBJ2-1; possible D gene TRBD2, 5 bases. V was pared by 2 bases and J by 0 bases, with 26 bases between. Germline V CDR1 and CDR2: KGHSH, LQKENI. This CDR3 has 21 amino acids. This CDR3 is CASSPNPLGITQPSSYNEQFF. CDR3 nucleotide sequence: TGTGCCAGCTCACCAAACCCCCTCGGGATAACTCAACCAAGCTCCTACAATGAGCAGTTCTTC.

This clone was detected once. V usage is TRBV5-1 and J usage is TRBJ1-1; D uncertain. Trimming took 7 bases from V and 4 from J, leaving 17 bases between them. CDR3 length: 14 amino acids. Germline V gene lookup returns CDR1 SGHRS and CDR2 YFSETQ. CDR3 amino acids: CASLVNPGSTEAFF. The CDR3 nucleotides read TGCGCCAGCTTAGTTAATCCCGGGAGCACTGAAGCTTTCTTT. The full variable domain, in which reference TRBV5-1 and TRBJ1-1 provide the parts outside the CDR3, is KAGVTQTPRYLIKTRGQQVTLSCSPISGHRSVSWYQQTPGQGLQFLFEYFSETQRNKGNFPGRFSGRQFSNSRSEMNVSTLELGDSALYLCASLVNPGSTEAFFGQGTRLTVV.

In regard to this clone: One end of the junction is discordant with germline, which a read error may explain. The chain is built from TRBV11-2 and TRBJ2-7; perhaps TRBD2 as D (7 bases). The V gene's germline CDR1 is SGHAT and CDR2 FQNNGV. CDR3 length equals 12 residues. CDR3 sequence: CASSQPPGGPSF. CDR3 bases: TGTGCCAGCAGCCAACCCCCCGGGGGGCCGTCCTTC.

This clone came up once. This chain links TRBV15 with TRBJ1-1; 8 bases line up with TRBD1. Losses at the gene ends were 1 base for V and 7 bases for J; bases not matched to a gene: 8. Germline CDR1 is LNHNV and CDR2 is YYDKDF (reference sequence). The CDR3 spans 15 residues. DNA for the CDR3: TGTGCCACCAGCAGAGTCAGGGGGCGATTGGATGAAGCTTTCTTT. This translates into CATSRVRGRLDEAFF. The variable domain in full, completed from reference TRBV15 and TRBJ1-1, reads DAMVIQNPRYQVTQFGKPVTLSCSQTLNHNVMYWYQQKSSQAPKLLFHYYDKDFNNEADTPDNFQSRRPNTSFCFLDIRSPGLGDTAMYLCATSRVRGRLDEAFFGQGTRLTVV.

The V call is TRBV5-1, the J call TRBJ2-3, with 8 bases fitting TRBD2. V lost 0 bases and J lost 4; bases outside the gene matches: 7. CDR1 and CDR2 (germline): SGHRS, YFSETQ. The CDR3 is made up of 16 amino acids. The CDR3 here is CASSLEPRGGSDTQYF. In nucleotides, the CDR3 is TGCGCCAGCAGCTTGGAACCTCGGGGGGGGTCAGATACGCAGTATTTT.

This clone was seen just once. V is TRBV19 and J is TRBJ1-5; 8 nucleotides agree with TRBD1. The ends lost 5 bases at V and 11 bases at J; junction bases unmatched: 5. The CDR3 sequence is 12 residues long. Germline V gene data show CDR1 as LNHDA and CDR2 as SQIVND (reference sequence). In DNA, the CDR3 is TGTGCCAGTAGTCCCCAGGGGGCAGCCCAGCATTTT. Its protein product is CASSPQGAAQHF.